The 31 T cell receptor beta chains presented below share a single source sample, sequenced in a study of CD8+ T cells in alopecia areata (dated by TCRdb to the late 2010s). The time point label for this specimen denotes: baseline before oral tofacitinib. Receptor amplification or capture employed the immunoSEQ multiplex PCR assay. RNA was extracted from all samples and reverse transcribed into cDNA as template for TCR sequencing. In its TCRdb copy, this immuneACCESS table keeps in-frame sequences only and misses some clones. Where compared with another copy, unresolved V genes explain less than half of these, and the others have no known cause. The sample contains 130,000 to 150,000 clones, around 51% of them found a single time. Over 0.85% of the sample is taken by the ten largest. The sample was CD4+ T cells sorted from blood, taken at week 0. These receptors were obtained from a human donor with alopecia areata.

The CDR3 region is CASRADDRNTEAFF. The CDR3 nucleotides read TGTGCCAGCAGGGCCGACGACCGGAACACTGAAGCTTTCTTT. The chain uses TRBV25-1 and TRBJ1-1; D gene unclear. Per the germline V gene, CDR1 is MGHDK and CDR2 is SYGVNS. V was cut by 6 bases and J by 1 base, with 12 bases left in between. This CDR3 contains 14 residues.

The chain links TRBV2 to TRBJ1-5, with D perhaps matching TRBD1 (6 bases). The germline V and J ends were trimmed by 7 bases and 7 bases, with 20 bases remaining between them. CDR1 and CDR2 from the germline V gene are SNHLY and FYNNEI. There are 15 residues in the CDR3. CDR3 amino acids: CASTSSRQVEQPQHF. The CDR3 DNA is TGTGCCAGCACCTCTTCGAGACAGGTCGAACAGCCCCAGCATTTT.

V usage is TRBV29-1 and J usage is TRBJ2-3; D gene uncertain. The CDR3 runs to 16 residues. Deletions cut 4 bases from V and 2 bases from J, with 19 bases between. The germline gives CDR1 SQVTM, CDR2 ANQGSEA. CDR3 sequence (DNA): TGCAGCGTTGTCACCTTCCGGCGGACCAACACAGATACGCAGTATTTT. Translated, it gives CSVVTFRRTNTDTQYF.

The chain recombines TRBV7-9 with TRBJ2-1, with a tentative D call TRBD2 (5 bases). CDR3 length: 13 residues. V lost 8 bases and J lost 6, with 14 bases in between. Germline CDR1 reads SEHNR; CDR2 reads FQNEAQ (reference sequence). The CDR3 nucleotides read TGTGCCAGCGGGAGAGAGGCTTTCAATGAGCAGTTCTTC. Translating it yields CASGREAFNEQFF.

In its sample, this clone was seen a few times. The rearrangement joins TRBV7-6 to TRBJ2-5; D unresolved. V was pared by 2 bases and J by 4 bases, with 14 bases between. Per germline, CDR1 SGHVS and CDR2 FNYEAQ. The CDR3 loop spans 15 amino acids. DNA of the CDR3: TGTGCCAGCAGCTTACTTCGGTCTTGGGGAGAGACCCAGTACTTC. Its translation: CASSLLRSWGETQYF.

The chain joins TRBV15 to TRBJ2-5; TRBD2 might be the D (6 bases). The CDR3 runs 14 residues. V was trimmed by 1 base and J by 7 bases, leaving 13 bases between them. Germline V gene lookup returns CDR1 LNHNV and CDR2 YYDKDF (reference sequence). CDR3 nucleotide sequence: TGTGCCACCAGCAGAGCGAGCGGGCGACGGACCCAGTACTTC. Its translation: CATSRASGRRTQYF.

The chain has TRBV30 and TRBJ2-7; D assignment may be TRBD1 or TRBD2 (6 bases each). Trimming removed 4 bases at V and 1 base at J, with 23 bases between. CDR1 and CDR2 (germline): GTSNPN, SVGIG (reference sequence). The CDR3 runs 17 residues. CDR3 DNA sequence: TGTGCCTGGATTCCCAAGCGCGGGACACCCTCTTCCTACGAGCAGTACTTC. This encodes CAWIPKRGTPSSYEQYF.

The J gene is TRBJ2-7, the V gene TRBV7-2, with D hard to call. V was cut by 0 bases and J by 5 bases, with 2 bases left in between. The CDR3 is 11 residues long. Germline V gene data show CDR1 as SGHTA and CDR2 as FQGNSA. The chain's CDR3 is CASSLAHEQYF. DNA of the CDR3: TGTGCCAGCAGCTTAGCACACGAGCAGTACTTC. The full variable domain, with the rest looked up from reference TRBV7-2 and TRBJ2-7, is GAGVSQSPSNKVTEKGKDVELRCDPISGHTALYWYRQSLGQGLEFLIYFQGNSAPDKSGLPSDRFSAERTGGSVSTLTIQRTQQEDSAVYLCASSLAHEQYFGPGTRLTVT.

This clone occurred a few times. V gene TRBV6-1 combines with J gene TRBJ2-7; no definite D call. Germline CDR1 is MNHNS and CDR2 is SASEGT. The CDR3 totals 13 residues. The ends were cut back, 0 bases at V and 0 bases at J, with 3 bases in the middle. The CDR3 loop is CASSEASSYEQYF. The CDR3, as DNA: TGTGCCAGCAGTGAAGCATCCTCCTACGAGCAGTACTTC.

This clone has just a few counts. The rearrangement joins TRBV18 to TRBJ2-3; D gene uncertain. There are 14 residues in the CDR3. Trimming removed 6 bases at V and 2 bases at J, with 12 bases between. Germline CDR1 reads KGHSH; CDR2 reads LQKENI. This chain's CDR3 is CASSKQQHTDTQYF. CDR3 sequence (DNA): TGTGCCAGCTCCAAACAACAGCACACAGATACGCAGTATTTT.

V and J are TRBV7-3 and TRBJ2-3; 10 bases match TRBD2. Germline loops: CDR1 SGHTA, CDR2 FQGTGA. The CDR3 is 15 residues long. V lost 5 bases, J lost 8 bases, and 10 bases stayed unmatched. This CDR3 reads CASSPTSGIPGTQYF. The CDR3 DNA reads TGTGCCAGCAGCCCTACTAGCGGGATCCCGGGTACGCAGTATTTT.

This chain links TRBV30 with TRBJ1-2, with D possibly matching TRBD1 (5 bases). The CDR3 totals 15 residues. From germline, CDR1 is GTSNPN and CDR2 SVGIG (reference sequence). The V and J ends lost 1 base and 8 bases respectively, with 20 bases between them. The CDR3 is CAWSGDLGSPGGYTF. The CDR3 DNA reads TGTGCCTGGAGTGGGGACCTGGGCAGCCCGGGGGGCTACACCTTC.

The DNA for the CDR3 is TGTGCCAGCAGCCCTCAACGGGGCGGACTTTACAATGAGCAGTTCTTC. This encodes CASSPQRGGLYNEQFF. The chain links TRBV7-8 to TRBJ2-1; D tentatively reads TRBD1 or TRBD2 (5 bases each). V was pared by 5 bases and J by 4 bases, with 18 bases between. The germline gives CDR1 SGHVS, CDR2 FQNEAQ. The CDR3 spans 16 residues.

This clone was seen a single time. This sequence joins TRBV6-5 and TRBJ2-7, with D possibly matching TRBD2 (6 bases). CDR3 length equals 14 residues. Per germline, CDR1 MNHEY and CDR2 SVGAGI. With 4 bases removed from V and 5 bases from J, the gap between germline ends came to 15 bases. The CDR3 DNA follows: TGTGCCAGCAGTTCCCCCGGGCGGGACGACGAGCAGTACTTC. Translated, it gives CASSSPGRDDEQYF.

The CDR3 spells CASSVNTRRPHNEQFF. In DNA form, the CDR3 reads TGTGCCAGCAGTGTAAACACCCGTCGGCCACACAATGAGCAGTTCTTC. This chain connects TRBV2 to TRBJ2-1; no reliable D call. The V end lost 4 bases, the J end lost 5 bases, and 18 bases lay between the germline ends. This CDR3 region has 16 residues. Per the germline V gene, CDR1 is SNHLY and CDR2 is FYNNEI.

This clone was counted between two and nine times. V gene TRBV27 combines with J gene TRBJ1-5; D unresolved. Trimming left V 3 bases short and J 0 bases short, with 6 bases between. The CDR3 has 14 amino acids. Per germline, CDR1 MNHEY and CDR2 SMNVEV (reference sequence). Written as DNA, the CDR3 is TGTGCCAGCAGTTTTAGTTATAGCAATCAGCCCCAGCATTTT. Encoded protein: CASSFSYSNQPQHF.

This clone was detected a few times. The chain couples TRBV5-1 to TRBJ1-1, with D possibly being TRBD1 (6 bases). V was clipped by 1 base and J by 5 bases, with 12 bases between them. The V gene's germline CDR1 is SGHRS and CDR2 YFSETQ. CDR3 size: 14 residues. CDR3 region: CASSLSGGTTEAFF. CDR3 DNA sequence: TGCGCCAGCAGCTTGAGTGGAGGGACAACTGAAGCTTTCTTT.

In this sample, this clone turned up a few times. DNA for the CDR3: TGTGCCAGCAGCGGCCGGGTGCGAAACACTGAAGCTTTCTTT. Its translation is CASSGRVRNTEAFF. The chain is built from TRBV7-2 and TRBJ1-1; D not certain. V lost 5 bases and J lost 2, with 12 bases in between. Germline V gene lookup returns CDR1 SGHTA and CDR2 FQGNSA. This CDR3 comprises 14 residues. Full variable domain (missing parts from reference TRBV7-2 and TRBJ1-1): GAGVSQSPSNKVTEKGKDVELRCDPISGHTALYWYRQSLGQGLEFLIYFQGNSAPDKSGLPSDRFSAERTGGSVSTLTIQRTQQEDSAVYLCASSGRVRNTEAFFGQGTRLTVV.

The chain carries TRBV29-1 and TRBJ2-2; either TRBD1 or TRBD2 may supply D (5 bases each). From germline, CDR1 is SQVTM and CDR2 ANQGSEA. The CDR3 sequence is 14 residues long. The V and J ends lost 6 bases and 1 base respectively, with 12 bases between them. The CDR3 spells CSVSVGGNTGELFF. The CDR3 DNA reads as TGCAGCGTGTCGGTTGGGGGGAACACCGGGGAGCTGTTTTTT.

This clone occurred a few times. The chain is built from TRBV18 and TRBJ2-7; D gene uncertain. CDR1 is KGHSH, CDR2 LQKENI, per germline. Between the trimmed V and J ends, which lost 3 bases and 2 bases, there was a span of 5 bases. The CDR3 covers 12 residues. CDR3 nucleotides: TGTGCCAGCTCACCTCCGACCTACGAGCAGTACTTC. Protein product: CASSPPTYEQYF.

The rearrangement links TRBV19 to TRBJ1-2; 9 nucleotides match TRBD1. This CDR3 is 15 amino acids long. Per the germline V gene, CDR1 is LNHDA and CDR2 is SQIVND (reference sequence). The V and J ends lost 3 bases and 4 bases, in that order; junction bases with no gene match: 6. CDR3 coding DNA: TGTGCCAGTAGTATGCTGGGACAGGGAGGCTATGGCTACACCTTC. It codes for CASSMLGQGGYGYTF.

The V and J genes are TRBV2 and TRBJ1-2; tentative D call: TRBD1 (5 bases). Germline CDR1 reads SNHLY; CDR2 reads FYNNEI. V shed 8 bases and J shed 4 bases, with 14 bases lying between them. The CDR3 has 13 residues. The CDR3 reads CASDAGTSYGYTF. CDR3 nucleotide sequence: TGTGCCAGCGACGCGGGGACCTCCTATGGCTACACCTTC.

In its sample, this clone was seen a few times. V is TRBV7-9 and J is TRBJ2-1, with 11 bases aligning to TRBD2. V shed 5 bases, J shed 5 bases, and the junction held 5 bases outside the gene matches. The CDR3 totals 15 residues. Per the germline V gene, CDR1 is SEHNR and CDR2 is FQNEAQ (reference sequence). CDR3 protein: CASSLGLAAHNEQFF. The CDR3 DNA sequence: TGTGCCAGCAGCCTGGGACTAGCGGCACACAATGAGCAGTTCTTC.

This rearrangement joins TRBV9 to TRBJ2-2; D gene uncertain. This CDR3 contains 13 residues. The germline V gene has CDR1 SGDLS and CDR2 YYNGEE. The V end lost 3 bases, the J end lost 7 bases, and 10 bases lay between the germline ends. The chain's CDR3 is CASSGQVNGELFF. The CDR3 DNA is TGTGCCAGCAGCGGTCAGGTTAACGGGGAGCTGTTTTTT.

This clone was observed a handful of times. The CDR3 sequence is CACIPGVLEEQFF. The DNA of the CDR3 is TGTGCCTGCATTCCGGGAGTATTAGAAGAGCAGTTCTTC. This chain links TRBV30 with TRBJ2-1; perhaps TRBD2 as D (6 bases). The CDR3 has 13 amino acids. Germline V gene lookup returns CDR1 GTSNPN and CDR2 SVGIG (reference sequence). V was trimmed by 6 bases and J by 10 bases, leaving 19 bases between them.

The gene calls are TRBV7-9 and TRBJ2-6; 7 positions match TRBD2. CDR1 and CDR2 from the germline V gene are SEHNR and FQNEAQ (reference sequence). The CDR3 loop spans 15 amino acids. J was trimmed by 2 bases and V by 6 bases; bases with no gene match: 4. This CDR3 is CASRFSGTGANVLTF. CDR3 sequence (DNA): TGTGCCAGCAGGTTCAGCGGGACTGGGGCCAACGTCCTGACTTTC.

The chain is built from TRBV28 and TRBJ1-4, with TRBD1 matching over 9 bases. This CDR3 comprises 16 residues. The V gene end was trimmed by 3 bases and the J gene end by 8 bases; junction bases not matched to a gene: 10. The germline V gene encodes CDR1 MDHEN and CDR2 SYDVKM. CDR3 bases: TGTGCCAGCAGTTTGTTCACGACAGGGGGGGAAGAAAAACTGTTTTTT. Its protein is CASSLFTTGGEEKLFF.

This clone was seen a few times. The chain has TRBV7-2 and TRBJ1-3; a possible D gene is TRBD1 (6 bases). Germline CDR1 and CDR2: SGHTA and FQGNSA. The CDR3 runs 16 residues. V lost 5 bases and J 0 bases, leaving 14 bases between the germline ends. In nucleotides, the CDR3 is TGTGCCAGCAGCCCGACCGGGGGCAGCTCTGGAAACACCATATATTTT. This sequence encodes CASSPTGGSSGNTIYF.

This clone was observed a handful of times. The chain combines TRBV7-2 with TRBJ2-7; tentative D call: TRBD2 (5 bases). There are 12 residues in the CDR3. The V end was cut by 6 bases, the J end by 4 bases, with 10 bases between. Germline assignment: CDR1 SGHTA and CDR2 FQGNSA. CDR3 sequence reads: CASSGGEYEQYF. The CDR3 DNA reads TGTGCCAGCAGTGGAGGCGAATACGAGCAGTACTTC.

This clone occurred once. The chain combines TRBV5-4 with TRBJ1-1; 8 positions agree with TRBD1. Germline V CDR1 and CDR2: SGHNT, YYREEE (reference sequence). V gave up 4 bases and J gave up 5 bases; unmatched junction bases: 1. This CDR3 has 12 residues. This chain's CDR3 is CASSRTGTEAFF. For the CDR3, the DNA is TGTGCCAGCAGCCGGACAGGGACTGAAGCTTTCTTT.

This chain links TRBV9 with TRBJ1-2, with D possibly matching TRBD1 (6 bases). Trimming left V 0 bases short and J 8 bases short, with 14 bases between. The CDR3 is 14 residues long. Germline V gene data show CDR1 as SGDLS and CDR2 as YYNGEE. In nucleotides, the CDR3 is TGTGCCAGCAGCGTAGGGCTGGGGGGCGGCGGCTACACCTTC. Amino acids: CASSVGLGGGGYTF.